The rows below give T cell receptor beta chains drawn from one sample of a study of shared clonotypes between healthy human individuals. TCRdb's copy holds only in-frame clones and misses some; the assay was immunoSEQ multiplex PCR. The sample has about 1,800,000 clones, over 85% seen once. Sequenced sample: naive CD8+ T cells sorted from blood. The receptors here all came from a young man in good health. Both conserved end residues are part of each CDR3. Fields, in order: V gene, J gene, D gene, clone size, CDR3 protein, CDR3 DNA. A D gene is named only where the DNA matches it firmly. A row's size may be missing; if present it is once, few, many or a size class.

TRBV14	TRBJ1-1	.	.	CASSQDPQGRKAFF	TGTGCCAGCAGCCAAGATCCCCAGGGACGAAAGGCTTTCTTT
TRBV28	TRBJ1-5	.	.	CASSTSDSGQPQHF	TGTGCCAGCAGTACCTCGGACAGTGGTCAGCCCCAGCATTTT
TRBV7-2	TRBJ2-7	.	.	CASSLFGAGAAYEQYF	TGTGCCAGCAGCTTATTTGGGGCAGGGGCGGCCTACGAGCAGTACTTC
TRBV4-1	TRBJ1-1	.	.	CASSQVAGSTEAFF	TGCGCCAGCAGCCAAGTAGCAGGGTCCACTGAAGCTTTCTTT
TRBV5-4	TRBJ1-3	.	.	CASSLGHVGNTIYF	TGTGCCAGCAGCCTTGGACATGTTGGAAACACCATATATTTT
TRBV4-1	TRBJ2-7	.	.	CASSQDPSTVLGPYEQYF	TGCGCCAGCAGCCAAGATCCCTCAACCGTGTTGGGACCCTACGAGCAGTACTTC
TRBV2	TRBJ1-5	.	.	CASRGSYSNQPQHF	TGTGCCAGCAGAGGTAGCTATAGCAATCAGCCCCAGCATTTT
TRBV6-1	TRBJ1-3	.	.	CASSDFHLSGNTIYF	TGTGCCAGCAGTGATTTTCACCTCTCTGGAAACACCATATATTTT
TRBV6-1	TRBJ1-2	.	.	CASSEAPVQHSIYAGYTF	TGTGCCAGCAGTGAAGCCCCTGTCCAACATTCTATTTACGCCGGCTACACCTTC
TRBV4-1	TRBJ1-4	TRBD1	.	CASSLTGAGEKLFF	TGCGCCAGCAGCCTAACAGGGGCGGGGGAAAAACTGTTTTTT
TRBV29-1	TRBJ2-7	TRBD1	.	CSVLEAFGTGSYEQYF	TGCAGCGTTCTGGAAGCTTTTGGGACAGGGAGCTACGAGCAGTACTTC
TRBV11-2	TRBJ2-7	.	.	CASSLAPVEQYF	TGTGCCAGCAGCTTAGCGCCTGTCGAGCAGTACTTC
TRBV5-6	TRBJ2-7	TRBD2	.	CASSRLAEFYEQYF	TGTGCCAGCAGCCGTCTAGCGGAATTCTACGAGCAGTACTTC
TRBV30	TRBJ2-2	.	.	CASGWDGRMSGELFF	TGTGCCTCCGGGTGGGATGGGAGAATGTCCGGGGAGCTGTTTTTT
TRBV9	TRBJ1-1	.	.	CASSPSEGRGYTEAFF	TGTGCCAGCAGCCCGTCGGAGGGAAGGGGTTACACTGAAGCTTTCTTT
TRBV29-1	TRBJ2-7	TRBD1	.	CSVETGGAYEQYF	TGCAGCGTTGAGACAGGGGGGGCCTACGAGCAGTACTTC
TRBV4-1	TRBJ1-5	.	.	CASSQRETDFYSNQPQHF	TGCGCCAGCAGCCAGCGTGAGACGGATTTTTATAGCAATCAGCCCCAGCATTTT
TRBV2	TRBJ1-1	TRBD1	.	CASSYPRDREGDTEAFF	TGTGCCAGCAGTTACCCCCGGGACAGGGAAGGGGACACTGAAGCTTTCTTT
TRBV19	TRBJ1-4	.	.	CASSSQEAAEKLFF	TGTGCCAGTAGCTCACAGGAGGCAGCCGAAAAACTGTTTTTT
TRBV30	TRBJ2-6	.	.	CAWSVLGEWIGANVLTF	TGTGCCTGGAGTGTACTGGGGGAATGGATTGGGGCCAACGTCCTGACTTTC
TRBV5-6	TRBJ2-7	TRBD1	.	CASSQGQVDYEQYF	TGTGCCAGCAGCCAAGGACAGGTCGACTACGAGCAGTACTTC
TRBV5-1	TRBJ1-1	.	once	CASSLAQNTEAFF	TGCGCCAGCAGCCTAGCACAGAACACTGAAGCTTTCTTT
TRBV4-1	TRBJ2-7	TRBD2	.	CASSQEVTSGRSSYEQYF	TGCGCCAGCAGCCAAGAAGTAACTAGCGGCCGTAGCTCCTACGAGCAGTACTTC
TRBV5-1	TRBJ2-5	.	.	CASSLEQFLETQYF	TGCGCCAGCAGCTTGGAGCAGTTTCTGGAGACCCAGTACTTC
TRBV2	TRBJ2-5	TRBD1	.	CASSYPGTGAWETQYF	TGTGCCAGCAGTTACCCCGGGACAGGGGCTTGGGAGACCCAGTACTTC
TRBV27	TRBJ2-7	TRBD1	.	CASSLSKGAANYEQYF	TGTGCCAGCAGTTTATCGAAGGGGGCCGCTAACTACGAGCAGTACTTC
TRBV29-1	TRBJ2-1	.	.	CSVDPPQGSEQFF	TGCAGCGTTGATCCCCCCCAGGGATCTGAGCAGTTCTTC
TRBV4-2	TRBJ1-1	TRBD1	once	CASSQDAGWTGSGLPEAFF	TGTGCCAGCAGCCAAGATGCGGGGTGGACAGGGAGTGGCCTGCCTGAAGCTTTCTTT
TRBV6-5	TRBJ1-6	.	.	CASSYSLGAGSPLHF	TGTGCCAGCAGTTACTCGCTGGGGGCTGGCTCACCCCTCCACTTT
TRBV12-5	TRBJ2-3	.	.	CASGLIYTDTQYF	TGTGCTAGTGGTTTGATTTACACAGATACGCAGTATTTT
TRBV4-1	TRBJ2-7	.	.	CASSQERVGAYSYEQYF	TGCGCCAGCAGCCAAGAGAGGGTCGGGGCCTACTCCTACGAGCAGTACTTC
TRBV29-1	TRBJ2-7	TRBD1	.	CSVAPGQGYEQYF	TGCAGCGTGGCTCCGGGACAGGGTTACGAGCAGTACTTC
TRBV5-5	TRBJ1-1	.	.	CASSKTANTEAFF	TGTGCCAGCAGCAAGACGGCAAACACTGAAGCTTTCTTT
TRBV4-1	TRBJ2-7	.	.	CASSQVKFDYEQYF	TGCGCCAGCAGCCAGGTAAAATTCGACTACGAGCAGTACTTC
TRBV6-5	TRBJ2-7	TRBD2	.	CASGEGSSYEQYF	TGTGCCAGCGGGGAGGGGAGCTCCTACGAGCAGTACTTC
TRBV6-1	TRBJ1-2	.	.	CAINYRVPNYGYTF	TGTGCCATCAATTACAGGGTGCCGAACTATGGCTACACCTTC
TRBV5-4	TRBJ1-5	TRBD1	.	CASSITGDNQPQHF	TGTGCCAGCAGCATTACAGGGGACAATCAGCCCCAGCATTTT
TRBV5-1	TRBJ2-4	.	.	CASSSIVGGTKNIQYF	TGCGCCAGCAGCAGCATCGTCGGGGGAACCAAAAACATTCAGTACTTC
TRBV11-2	TRBJ2-3	TRBD2	.	CASTGRADTQYF	TGTGCCAGCACGGGGAGGGCAGATACGCAGTATTTT
TRBV19	TRBJ2-7	TRBD2	.	CASSIGAGDSYEQYF	TGTGCCAGTAGTATCGGTGCGGGAGATTCGTACGAGCAGTACTTC
TRBV7-9	TRBJ1-4	.	few	CASSFRTEPNEKLFF	TGTGCCAGCAGCTTTAGGACGGAACCTAATGAAAAACTGTTTTTT
TRBV6-5	TRBJ2-1	.	.	CASSYPLNEQFF	TGTGCCAGCAGTTACCCCCTTAATGAGCAGTTCTTC
TRBV9	TRBJ2-1	.	.	CASSVDSRSWQFF	TGTGCCAGCAGCGTAGACAGTCGGTCCTGGCAGTTCTTC
TRBV27	TRBJ1-5	TRBD1	.	CASSLTGVGNQPQHF	TGTGCCAGCAGTTTGACAGGGGTGGGCAATCAGCCCCAGCATTTT
TRBV25-1	TRBJ2-3	TRBD2	.	CASSESGLATDTQYF	TGTGCCAGCAGTGAATCTGGACTAGCCACAGATACGCAGTATTTT
TRBV7-2	TRBJ2-3	TRBD2	.	CASSLSGLAVTDTQYF	TGTGCCAGCAGCTTATCAGGACTAGCGGTCACAGATACGCAGTATTTT
TRBV27	TRBJ1-4	TRBD1	.	CASSLGTGVREKLFF	TGTGCCAGCAGTTTGGGAACAGGGGTTCGGGAAAAACTGTTTTTT
TRBV19	TRBJ1-5	.	.	CASSMGNNQPQHF	TGTGCCAGTAGTATGGGGAACAATCAGCCCCAGCATTTT
TRBV4-3	TRBJ2-3	TRBD1	.	CASSLLQGADTQYF	TGCGCCAGCAGCCTCCTACAGGGGGCAGATACGCAGTATTTT